These T cell receptor beta chains were read from a single sample in a study of long-term antiretroviral therapy in people with HIV. Method: immunoSEQ multiplex PCR; TCRdb's copy keeps in-frame clones and lacks some. The table lists 25,000 to 35,000 clones, over 90% of them singletons. The specimen was unsorted PBMCs, collected roughly 6.3 years after starting antiretroviral therapy. All receptors come from a man aged 25-45 years with HIV. Each CDR3 is given with its conserved first and last residue. A D gene is named only where the DNA matches it firmly. Clone size appears in some rows only: once, few, many, or a class for an expanded clone.

v_call	clone_size	cdr3_length	j_call	d_call	cdr3_aa	cdr3_nt
TRBV27	NA	13	TRBJ2-7	TRBD2	CASSGTSFYEQYF	TGTGCCAGCAGTGGGACTAGCTTCTACGAGCAGTACTTC
TRBV18	NA	14	TRBJ1-1	NA	CASSPPTGRTEAFF	TGTGCCAGCTCACCACCTACCGGGAGAACTGAAGCTTTCTTT
TRBV11-2	NA	16	TRBJ2-7	NA	CASSLDPAGQGYEQYF	TGTGCCAGCAGCTTAGATCCCGCTGGGCAGGGCTACGAGCAGTACTTC
TRBV2	NA	14	TRBJ2-7	NA	CASRRTSGAYEQYF	TGTGCCAGCAGAAGGACTTCTGGAGCCTACGAGCAGTACTTC
TRBV30	NA	14	TRBJ1-5	NA	CAWSPSGYNQPQHF	TGTGCCTGGAGCCCATCCGGATACAATCAGCCCCAGCATTTT
TRBV7-9	once	15	TRBJ1-4	TRBD1	CASSRDRATNEKLFF	TGTGCCAGCAGCCGGGACAGAGCAACTAATGAAAAACTGTTTTTT
TRBV28	NA	14	TRBJ2-7	TRBD1	CASSLVDRAYEQYF	TGTGCCAGCAGTTTAGTGGACAGGGCCTACGAGCAGTACTTC
TRBV6-6	NA	13	TRBJ2-2	NA	CASSYSGNGELFF	TGTGCCAGCAGTTACTCGGGTAACGGGGAGCTGTTTTTT
TRBV6-4	NA	15	TRBJ2-3	TRBD1	CASSDGTGHTDTQYF	TGTGCCAGCAGTGACGGGACAGGGCACACAGATACGCAGTATTTT
TRBV9	NA	14	TRBJ1-1	NA	CASRKGVDATEAFF	TGTGCCAGCAGAAAGGGGGTCGACGCCACTGAAGCTTTCTTT
TRBV19	NA	14	TRBJ2-7	NA	CASSIGPTSYEQYF	TGTGCCAGTAGTATAGGGCCAACCTCCTACGAGCAGTACTTC
TRBV29-1	NA	14	TRBJ1-2	NA	CSTKGTGEVDGYTF	TGCAGCACTAAAGGTACGGGAGAAGTGGATGGCTACACCTTC
TRBV30	few	13	TRBJ2-3	NA	CAGGPGGRDTQYF	TGTGCCGGGGGGCCGGGGGGCCGAGATACGCAGTATTTT
TRBV28	NA	14	TRBJ1-5	NA	CASSLSGSNQPQHF	TGTGCCAGCAGTTTATCCGGTAGCAATCAGCCCCAGCATTTT
TRBV7-3	NA	14	TRBJ1-1	NA	CASSLSGGRAEAFF	TGTGCCAGCAGCCTATCAGGAGGACGCGCTGAAGCTTTCTTT
TRBV2	NA	14	TRBJ2-1	TRBD2	CASSRGLAPPEQFF	TGTGCCAGCAGTAGGGGACTAGCTCCTCCTGAGCAGTTCTTC
TRBV30	NA	15	TRBJ1-3	NA	CAWTRTLSSGNTIYF	TGTGCCTGGACTCGCACGCTGAGCTCTGGAAACACCATATATTTT
TRBV11-2	once	16	TRBJ2-5	NA	CASSLATGELGETQYF	TGTGCCAGCAGCTTAGCTACGGGGGAACTAGGGGAGACCCAGTACTTC
TRBV2	NA	16	TRBJ2-1	TRBD2	CASSSLRVAGGQEQFF	TGTGCCAGCAGTTCCCTCCGGGTAGCGGGAGGGCAAGAGCAGTTCTTC
TRBV29-1	NA	10	TRBJ1-1	NA	CSVPGYEAFF	TGCAGCGTTCCGGGATATGAAGCTTTCTTT
TRBV18	NA	12	TRBJ1-1	NA	CASSPPYTEAFF	TGTGCCAGCTCACCACCCTACACTGAAGCTTTCTTT
TRBV7-3	NA	13	TRBJ2-5	NA	CASRWTKQETQYF	TGTGCCAGCAGATGGACAAAACAAGAGACCCAGTACTTC